This TCR beta chain was retrieved from a study of cytomegalovirus exposure and HLA in healthy donors. Germline V gives CDR1 SNHLY, CDR2 FYNNEI. This CDR3 region has 13 residues. The germline V and J ends were trimmed by 5 bases and 0 bases, with 6 bases remaining between them. Worth noting for this clone: No antigen is known for it.

It was with 60 Vbeta and 13 Jbeta primers that the PCR ran. Generated by immunoSEQ multiplex PCR, the TCRdb table keeps only in-frame clones and is missing some. Among more than 150,000 clones, 84% were seen once, and the ten largest hold about 0.4%. Overall study findings and caveats: The authors confirmed in vitro that three CMV-associated chains were specific for CMV antigens. Researchers had no immune exposure information except CMV serostatus available.

The sequenced material came from PBMCs. The chain combines TRBV2 with TRBJ2-3, with D hard to call. The sequence was collected from a boy younger than 10 in good health and CMV-seronegative. The CDR3 is CASSTESTDTQYF. Here the CDR3 DNA reads TGTGCCAGCAGTACGGAGAGCACAGATACGCAGTATTTT.